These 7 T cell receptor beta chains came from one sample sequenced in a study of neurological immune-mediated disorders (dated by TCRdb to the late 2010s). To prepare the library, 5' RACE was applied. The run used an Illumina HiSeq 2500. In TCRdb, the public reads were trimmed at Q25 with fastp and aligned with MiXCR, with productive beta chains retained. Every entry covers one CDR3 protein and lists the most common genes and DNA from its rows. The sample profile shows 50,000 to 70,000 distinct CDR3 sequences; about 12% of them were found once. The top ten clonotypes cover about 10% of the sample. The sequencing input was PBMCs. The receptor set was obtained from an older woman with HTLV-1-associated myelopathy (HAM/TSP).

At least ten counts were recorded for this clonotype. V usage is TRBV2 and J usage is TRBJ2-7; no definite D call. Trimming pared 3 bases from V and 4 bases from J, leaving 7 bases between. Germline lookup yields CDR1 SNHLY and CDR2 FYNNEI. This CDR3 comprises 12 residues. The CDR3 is CASSEVGYEQYF. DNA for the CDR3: TGTGCCAGCAGTGAGGTGGGGTACGAGCAGTACTTC. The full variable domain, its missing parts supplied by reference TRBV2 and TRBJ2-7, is EPEVTQTPSHQVTQMGQEVILRCVPISNHLYFYWYRQILGQKVEFLVSFYNNEISEKSEIFDDQFSVERPDGSNFTLKIRSTKLEDSAMYFCASSEVGYEQYFGPGTRLTVT.

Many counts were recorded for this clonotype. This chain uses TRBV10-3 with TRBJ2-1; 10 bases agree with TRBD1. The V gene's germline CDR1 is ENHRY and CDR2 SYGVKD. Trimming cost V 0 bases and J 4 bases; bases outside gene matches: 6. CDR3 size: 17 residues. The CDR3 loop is CAISESRDRGGYNEQFF. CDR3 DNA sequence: TGTGCCATCAGTGAGTCCCGGGACAGGGGAGGATACAATGAGCAGTTCTTC.

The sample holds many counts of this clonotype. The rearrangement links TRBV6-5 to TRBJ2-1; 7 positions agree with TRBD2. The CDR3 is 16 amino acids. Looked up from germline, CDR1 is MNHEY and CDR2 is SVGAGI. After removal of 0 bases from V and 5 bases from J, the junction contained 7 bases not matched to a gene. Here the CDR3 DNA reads TGTGCCAGCAGTTACTCTCGCGGGAGAGGCCACAATGAGCAGTTCTTC. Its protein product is CASSYSRGRGHNEQFF.

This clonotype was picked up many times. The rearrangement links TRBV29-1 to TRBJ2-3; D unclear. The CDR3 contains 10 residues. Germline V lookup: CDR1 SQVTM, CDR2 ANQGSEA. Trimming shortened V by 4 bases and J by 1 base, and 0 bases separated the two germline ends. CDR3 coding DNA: TGCAGCGTTGGCACAGATACGCAGTATTTT. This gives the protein CSVGTDTQYF.

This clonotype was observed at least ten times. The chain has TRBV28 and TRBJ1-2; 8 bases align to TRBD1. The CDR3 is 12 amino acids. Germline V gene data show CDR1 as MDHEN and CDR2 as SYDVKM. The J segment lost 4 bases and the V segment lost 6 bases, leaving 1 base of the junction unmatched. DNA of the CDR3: TGTGCCAGCAGCGACAGGGGCTATGGCTACACCTTC. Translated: CASSDRGYGYTF.

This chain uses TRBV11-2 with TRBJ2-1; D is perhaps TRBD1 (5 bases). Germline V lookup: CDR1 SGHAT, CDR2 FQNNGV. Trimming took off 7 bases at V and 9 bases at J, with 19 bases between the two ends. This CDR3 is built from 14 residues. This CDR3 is CASNSHEGVGEQFF. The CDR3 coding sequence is TGTGCCAGCAACTCCCACGAAGGGGTCGGTGAGCAGTTCTTC.

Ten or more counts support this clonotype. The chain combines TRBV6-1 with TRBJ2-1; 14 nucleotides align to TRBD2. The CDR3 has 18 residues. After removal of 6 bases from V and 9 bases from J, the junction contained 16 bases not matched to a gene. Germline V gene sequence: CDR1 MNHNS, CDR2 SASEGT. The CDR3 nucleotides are TGTGCCAGCAGAAGGGACAGCAGGGGACTAGCGGGAGAGGGTGAGCAGTTCTTC. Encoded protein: CASRRDSRGLAGEGEQFF.